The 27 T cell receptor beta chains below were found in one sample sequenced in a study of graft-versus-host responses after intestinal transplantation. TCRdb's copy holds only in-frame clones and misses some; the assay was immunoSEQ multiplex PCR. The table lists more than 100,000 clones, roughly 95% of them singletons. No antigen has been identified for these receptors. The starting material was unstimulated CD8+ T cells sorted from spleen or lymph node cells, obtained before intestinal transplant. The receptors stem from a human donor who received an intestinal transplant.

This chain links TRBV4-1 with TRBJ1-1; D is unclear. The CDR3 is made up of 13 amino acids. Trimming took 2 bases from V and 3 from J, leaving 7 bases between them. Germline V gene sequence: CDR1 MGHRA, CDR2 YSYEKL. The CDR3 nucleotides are TGCGCCAGCAGCCAAATGGTGGACACTGAAGCTTTCTTT. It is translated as CASSQMVDTEAFF.

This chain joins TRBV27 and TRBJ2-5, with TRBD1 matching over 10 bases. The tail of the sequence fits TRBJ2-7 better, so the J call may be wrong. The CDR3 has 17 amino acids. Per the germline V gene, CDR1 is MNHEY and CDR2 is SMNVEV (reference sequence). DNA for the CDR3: TGTGCCAGCAGTTCATCCCGGACAGGGGGGATCCTCTACGAGCAGTACTTC. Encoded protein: CASSSSRTGGILYEQYF.

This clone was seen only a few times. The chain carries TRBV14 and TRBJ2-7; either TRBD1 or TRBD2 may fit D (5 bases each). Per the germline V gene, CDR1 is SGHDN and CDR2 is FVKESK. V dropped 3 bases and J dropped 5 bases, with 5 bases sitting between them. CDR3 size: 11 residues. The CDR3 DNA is TGTGCCAGCAGCCAGGGGGACGAGCAGTACTTC. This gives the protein CASSQGDEQYF.

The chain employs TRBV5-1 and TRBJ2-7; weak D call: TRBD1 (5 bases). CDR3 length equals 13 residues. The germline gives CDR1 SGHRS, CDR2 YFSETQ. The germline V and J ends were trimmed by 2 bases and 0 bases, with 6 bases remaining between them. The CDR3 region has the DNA TGCGCCAGCAGCTTCGACAGCTCCTACGAGCAGTACTTC. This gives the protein CASSFDSSYEQYF.

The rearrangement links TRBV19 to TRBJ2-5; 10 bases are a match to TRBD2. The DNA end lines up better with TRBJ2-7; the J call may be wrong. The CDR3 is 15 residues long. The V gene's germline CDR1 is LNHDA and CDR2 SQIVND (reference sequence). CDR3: CASSPRTSGSYEQYF. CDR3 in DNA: TGTGCCAGTAGTCCCCGGACTAGCGGCTCCTACGAGCAGTACTTC.

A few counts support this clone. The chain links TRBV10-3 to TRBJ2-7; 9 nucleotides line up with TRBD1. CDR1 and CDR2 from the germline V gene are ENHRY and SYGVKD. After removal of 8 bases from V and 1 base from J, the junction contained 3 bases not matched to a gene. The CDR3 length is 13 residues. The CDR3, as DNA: TGTGCCATCCTGGACAGGGGATCCTACGAGCAGTACTTC. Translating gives CAILDRGSYEQYF.

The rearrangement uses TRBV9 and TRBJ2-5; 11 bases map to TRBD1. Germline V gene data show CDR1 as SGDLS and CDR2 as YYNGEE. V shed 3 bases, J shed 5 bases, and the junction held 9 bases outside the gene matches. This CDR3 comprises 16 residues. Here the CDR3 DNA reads TGTGCCAGCAGCGGGCCGGGACAGGGGGGAGGTGAGACCCAGTACTTC. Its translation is CASSGPGQGGGETQYF.

Here the CDR3 DNA reads TGCGCCAGCAGCCCCCGAAGCCCGGATACGCAGTATTTT. This sequence encodes CASSPRSPDTQYF. The rearrangement uses TRBV4-1 and TRBJ2-3; D is ambiguous. Trimming removed 4 bases from V and 6 bases from J, with 11 bases in between. The CDR3 is 13 residues long. The germline CDR1 and CDR2 sequences are MGHRA and YSYEKL.

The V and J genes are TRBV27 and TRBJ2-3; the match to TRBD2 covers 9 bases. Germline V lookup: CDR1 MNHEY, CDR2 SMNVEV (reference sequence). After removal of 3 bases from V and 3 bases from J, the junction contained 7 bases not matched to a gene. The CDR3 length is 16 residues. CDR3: CASSFEASGITDTQYF. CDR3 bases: TGTGCCAGCAGTTTTGAGGCTAGCGGGATAACAGATACGCAGTATTTT.

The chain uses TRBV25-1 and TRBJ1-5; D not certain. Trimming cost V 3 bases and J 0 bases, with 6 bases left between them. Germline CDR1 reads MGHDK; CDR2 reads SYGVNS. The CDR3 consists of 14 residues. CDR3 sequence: CASSEVFSNQPQHF. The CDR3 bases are TGTGCCAGCAGTGAGGTTTTTAGCAATCAGCCCCAGCATTTT.

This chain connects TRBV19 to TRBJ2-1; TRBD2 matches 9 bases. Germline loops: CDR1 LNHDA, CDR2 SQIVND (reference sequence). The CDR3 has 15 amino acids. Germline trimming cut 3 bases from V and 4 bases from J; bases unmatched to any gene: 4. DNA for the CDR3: TGTGCCAGTAGTATCTCTAGCGGGAAGTACAATGAGCAGTTCTTC. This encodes CASSISSGKYNEQFF.

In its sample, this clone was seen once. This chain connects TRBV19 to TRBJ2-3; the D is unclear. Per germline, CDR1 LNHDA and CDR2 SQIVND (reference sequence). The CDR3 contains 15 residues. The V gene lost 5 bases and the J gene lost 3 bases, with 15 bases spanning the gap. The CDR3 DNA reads TGTGCCAGTAGTTTAGTCCCTCTACCGACAGATACGCAGTATTTT. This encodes CASSLVPLPTDTQYF.

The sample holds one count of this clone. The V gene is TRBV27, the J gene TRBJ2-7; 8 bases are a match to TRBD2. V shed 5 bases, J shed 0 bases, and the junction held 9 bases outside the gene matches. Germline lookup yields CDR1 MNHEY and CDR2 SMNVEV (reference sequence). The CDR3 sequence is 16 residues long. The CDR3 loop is CASSPTSGSTSYEQYF. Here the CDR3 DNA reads TGTGCCAGCAGTCCCACCAGCGGGAGTACCTCCTACGAGCAGTACTTC.

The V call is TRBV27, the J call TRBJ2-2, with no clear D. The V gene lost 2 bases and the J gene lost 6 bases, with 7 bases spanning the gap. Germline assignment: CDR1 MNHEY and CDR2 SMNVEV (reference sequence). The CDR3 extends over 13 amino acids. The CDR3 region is CASSLSRSGELFF. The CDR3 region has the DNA TGTGCCAGCAGTTTAAGTCGATCCGGGGAGCTGTTTTTT.

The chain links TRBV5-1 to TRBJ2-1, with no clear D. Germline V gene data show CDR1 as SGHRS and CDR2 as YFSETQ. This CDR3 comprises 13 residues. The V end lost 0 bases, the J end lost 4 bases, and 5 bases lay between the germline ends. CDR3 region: CASSLVGYNEQFF. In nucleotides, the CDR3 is TGCGCCAGCAGCTTGGTTGGGTACAATGAGCAGTTCTTC.

The CDR3 sequence: CATSRTGGSNYGYTF. The DNA of the CDR3 is TGTGCCACCAGCAGAACAGGGGGCTCCAACTATGGCTACACCTTC. V usage is TRBV15 and J usage is TRBJ1-2, with 9 bases that match TRBD1. V lost 2 bases, J lost 2 bases, and 3 bases stayed unmatched. Germline values: CDR1 LNHNV, CDR2 YYDKDF (reference sequence). The CDR3 sequence is 15 residues long.

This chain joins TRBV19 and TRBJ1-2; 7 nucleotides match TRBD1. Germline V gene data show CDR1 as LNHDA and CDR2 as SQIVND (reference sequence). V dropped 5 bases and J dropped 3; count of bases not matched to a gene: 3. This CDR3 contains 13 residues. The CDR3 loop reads CASSPQGDYGYTF. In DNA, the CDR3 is TGTGCCAGTAGTCCTCAGGGGGACTATGGCTACACCTTC. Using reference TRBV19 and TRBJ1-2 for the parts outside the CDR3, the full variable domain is DGGITQSPKYLFRKEGQNVTLSCEQNLNHDAMYWYRQDPGQGLRLIYYSQIVNDFQKGDIAEGYSVSREKKESFPLTVTSAQKNPTAFYLCASSPQGDYGYTFGSGTRLTVV.

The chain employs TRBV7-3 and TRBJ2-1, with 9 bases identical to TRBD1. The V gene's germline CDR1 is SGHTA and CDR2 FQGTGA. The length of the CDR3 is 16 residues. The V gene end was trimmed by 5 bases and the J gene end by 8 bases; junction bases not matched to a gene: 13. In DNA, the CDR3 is TGTGCCAGCAGCACAGGGGACAGGGAGTTAGGCGATGAGCAGTTCTTC. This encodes CASSTGDRELGDEQFF.

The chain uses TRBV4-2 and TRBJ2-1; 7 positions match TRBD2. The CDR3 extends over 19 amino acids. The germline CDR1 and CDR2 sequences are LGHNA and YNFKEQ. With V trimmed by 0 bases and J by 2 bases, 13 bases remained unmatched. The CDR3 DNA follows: TGTGCCAGCAGCCAAGACGATCTAGCGGAGGAGGAGGCCTACAATGAGCAGTTCTTC. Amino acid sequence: CASSQDDLAEEEAYNEQFF.

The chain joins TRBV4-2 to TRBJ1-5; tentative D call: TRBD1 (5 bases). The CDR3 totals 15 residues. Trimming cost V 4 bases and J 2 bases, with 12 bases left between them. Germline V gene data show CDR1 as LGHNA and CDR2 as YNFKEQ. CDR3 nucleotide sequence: TGTGCCAGCAGCCTCGCTGGGGACGGCAATCAGCCCCAGCATTTT. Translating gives CASSLAGDGNQPQHF.

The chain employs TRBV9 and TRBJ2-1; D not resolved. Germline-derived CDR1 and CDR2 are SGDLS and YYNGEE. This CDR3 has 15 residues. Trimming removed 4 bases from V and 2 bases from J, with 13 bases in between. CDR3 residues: CASSPMGPTYNEQFF. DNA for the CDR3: TGTGCCAGCAGCCCGATGGGCCCCACCTACAATGAGCAGTTCTTC.

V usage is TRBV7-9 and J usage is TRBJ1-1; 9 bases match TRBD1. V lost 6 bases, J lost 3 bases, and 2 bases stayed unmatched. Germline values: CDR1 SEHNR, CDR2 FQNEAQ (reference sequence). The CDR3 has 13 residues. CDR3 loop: CASRRQGDTEAFF. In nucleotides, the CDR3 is TGTGCCAGCAGGCGACAGGGGGACACTGAAGCTTTCTTT.

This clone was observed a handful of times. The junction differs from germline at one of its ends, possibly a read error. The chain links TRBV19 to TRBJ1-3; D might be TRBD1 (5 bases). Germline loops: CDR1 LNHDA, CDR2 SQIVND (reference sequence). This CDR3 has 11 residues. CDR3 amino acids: CASINSTVSDF. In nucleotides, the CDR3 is TGTGCCAGTATAAACTCGACAGTGTCGGATTTT.

Here the CDR3 reads CASSEGDNYYEQYF. DNA of the CDR3: TGCGCCAGCAGCGAAGGAGATAATTACTACGAGCAGTACTTC. The chain recombines TRBV4-1 with TRBJ2-7; no definite D call. Trimming removed 5 bases from V and 3 bases from J, with 14 bases in between. This CDR3 is built from 14 residues. Per germline, CDR1 MGHRA and CDR2 YSYEKL.

In nucleotides, the CDR3 is TGTGCCAGCAGACCGCTAGCGGGAACCTACAATGAGCAGTTCTTC. It codes for CASRPLAGTYNEQFF. This chain joins TRBV27 and TRBJ2-1; 9 nucleotides match TRBD2. The CDR3 covers 15 residues. The trim removed 6 bases at V and 2 bases at J, leaving 5 bases unmatched. CDR1 and CDR2 (germline): MNHEY, SMNVEV (reference sequence).

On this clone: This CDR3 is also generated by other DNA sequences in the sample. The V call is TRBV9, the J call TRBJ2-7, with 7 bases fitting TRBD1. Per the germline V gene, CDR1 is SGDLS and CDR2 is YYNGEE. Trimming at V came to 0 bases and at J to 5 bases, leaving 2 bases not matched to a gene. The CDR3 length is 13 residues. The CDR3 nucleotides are TGTGCCAGCAGCGTAGGACAGGGTAACGAGCAGTACTTC. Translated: CASSVGQGNEQYF.

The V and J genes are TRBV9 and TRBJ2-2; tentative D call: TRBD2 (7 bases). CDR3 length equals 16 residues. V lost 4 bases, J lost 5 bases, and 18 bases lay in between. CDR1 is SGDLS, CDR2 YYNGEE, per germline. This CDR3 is CASSPWGGPGTGELFF. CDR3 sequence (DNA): TGTGCCAGCAGCCCCTGGGGGGGGCCGGGGACCGGGGAGCTGTTTTTT. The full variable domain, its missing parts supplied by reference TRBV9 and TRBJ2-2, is DSGVTQTPKHLITATGQRVTLRCSPRSGDLSVYWYQQSLDQGLQFLIQYYNGEERAKGNILERFSAQQFPDLHSELNLSSLELGDSALYFCASSPWGGPGTGELFFGEGSRLTVL.